Following are 20 T cell receptor beta chains from one sample sequenced in a study of blood T cell repertoires in COVID-19. Sequenced by immunoSEQ multiplex PCR; TCRdb stores in-frame clones only, minus some. Of around 250,000 clones in the sample, 75% to 90% are singletons; the top ten hold approximately 5%. The source material was peripheral blood. The receptors stem from a woman between 35 and 50 years old who had recovered from COVID-19.

The chain uses TRBV12-5 and TRBJ2-3; TRBD1 aligns across 7 bases. V was clipped by 7 bases and J by 0 bases; unmatched bases: 4. Germline V CDR1 and CDR2: LGHNT, FRNRAP. The CDR3 has 14 residues. CDR3 sequence: CASAIGGSTDTQYF. The CDR3 DNA reads as TGTGCTAGTGCCATAGGGGGCAGCACAGATACGCAGTATTTT.

The rearrangement links TRBV28 to TRBJ1-2; 10 nucleotides match TRBD1. Germline V gene sequence: CDR1 MDHEN, CDR2 SYDVKM. This CDR3 has 19 residues. The trim removed 0 bases at V and 4 bases at J, leaving 14 bases unmatched. CDR3 amino acids: CASSLWVGQGGVEGYGYTF. In nucleotides, the CDR3 is TGTGCCAGCAGTTTATGGGTTGGACAGGGGGGAGTAGAAGGCTATGGCTACACCTTC.

The chain recombines TRBV7-9 with TRBJ2-6; possible D gene TRBD1, 5 bases. The CDR3 consists of 16 residues. Germline CDR1 and CDR2: SEHNR and FQNEAQ (reference sequence). The germline V and J ends were trimmed by 1 base and 0 bases, with 7 bases remaining between them. DNA for the CDR3: TGTGCCAGCAGCTTAGGGGGCCCCTCTGGGGCCAACGTCCTGACTTTC. It specifies CASSLGGPSGANVLTF. Based on the CDR3 plus reference TRBV7-9 and TRBJ2-6, the full variable domain is DTGVSQNPRHKITKRGQNVTFRCDPISEHNRLYWYRQTLGQGPEFLTYFQNEAQLEKSRLLSDRFSAERPKGSFSTLEIQRTEQGDSAMYLCASSLGGPSGANVLTFGAGSRLTVL.

The chain is built from TRBV11-2 and TRBJ2-5; D is undetermined. CDR3 length: 12 amino acids. Germline CDR1 reads SGHAT; CDR2 reads FQNNGV. V was trimmed by 2 bases and J by 5 bases, leaving 6 bases between them. The CDR3 DNA reads as TGTGCCAGCAGCTTATCGGGTGAGACCCAGTACTTC. This codes for CASSLSGETQYF.

The chain is built from TRBV13 and TRBJ2-7, with 12 bases fitting TRBD2. V dropped 5 bases and J dropped 5; count of bases not matched to a gene: 4. There are 14 residues in the CDR3. Per germline, CDR1 PRHDT and CDR2 FYEKMQ (reference sequence). The CDR3 sequence: CASSRTSGDNEQYF. CDR3 DNA sequence: TGTGCCAGCAGCCGGACTAGCGGGGATAACGAGCAGTACTTC.

For the CDR3, the DNA is TGTGCCAGCAGGACTTTCTGGACAGGGAGCAATGAGCAGTTCTTC. Its protein product is CASRTFWTGSNEQFF. The chain has TRBV2 and TRBJ2-1, with TRBD1 matching over 8 bases. Losses at the gene ends were 6 bases for V and 6 bases for J; bases not matched to a gene: 10. This CDR3 is built from 15 residues. Germline-derived CDR1 and CDR2 are SNHLY and FYNNEI.

The chain combines TRBV6-2 or TRBV6-3 with TRBJ2-3, with D hard to call. The length of the CDR3 is 16 residues. The germline V and J ends were trimmed by 0 bases and 0 bases, with 10 bases remaining between them. Looked up from germline, CDR1 is MNHEY and CDR2 is SVGEGT. CDR3 in DNA: TGTGCCAGCAGTTACTCGCCGGGTCGGAGCACAGATACGCAGTATTTT. Amino acid sequence: CASSYSPGRSTDTQYF.

The CDR3 here is CASSPNPLYSVDSYNEQFF. CDR3 sequence (DNA): TGTGCCAGCAGTCCTAACCCCCTTTACTCCGTCGACTCCTACAATGAGCAGTTCTTC. J is TRBJ2-1 and V is TRBV6-6, with D hard to call. Germline CDR1 is MNHNY and CDR2 is SVGAGI (reference sequence). V was pared by 5 bases and J by 0 bases, with 23 bases between. The CDR3 is made up of 19 amino acids.

CDR3 sequence: CASSPDSREQYF. Here the CDR3 DNA reads TGTGCCAGCAGCCCGGACTCGCGCGAGCAGTACTTC. The rearrangement uses TRBV28 and TRBJ2-7, with D maybe TRBD2 (5 bases). Trimming cost V 6 bases and J 6 bases, with 12 bases left between them. CDR1 is MDHEN and CDR2 is SYDVKM in the germline V gene. This CDR3 has 12 amino acids.

The rearrangement uses TRBV10-3 and TRBJ2-1; 11 bases agree with TRBD2. The CDR3 spans 16 residues. J gave up 4 bases and V 2 bases, and 4 bases lay outside the gene matches. The germline V gene encodes CDR1 ENHRY and CDR2 SYGVKD. For the CDR3, the DNA is TGTGCCATCAGTGAGGTGCGACTAGCGGGATACAATGAGCAGTTCTTC. Translation: CAISEVRLAGYNEQFF.

The chain recombines TRBV27 with TRBJ2-7, with 10 bases aligning to TRBD2. V shed 5 bases, J shed 0 bases, and the junction held 4 bases outside the gene matches. Germline CDR1 is MNHEY and CDR2 is SMNVEV (reference sequence). The CDR3 length is 15 residues. CDR3 protein: CASSTAGGSSYEQYF. The CDR3, as DNA: TGTGCCAGCAGTACAGCGGGGGGGAGCTCCTACGAGCAGTACTTC.

The genes are TRBV28 and TRBJ1-2; TRBD1 matches 8 bases. Germline CDR1 MDHEN, CDR2 SYDVKM. This CDR3 has 13 residues. With V trimmed by 6 bases and J by 6 bases, 6 bases remained unmatched. The DNA of the CDR3 is TGTGCCAGCAGCCCCGACAGGGGTGATGGCTACACCTTC. Its protein product is CASSPDRGDGYTF.

The J gene is TRBJ2-1, the V gene TRBV27; 8 bases are a match to TRBD2. The germline CDR1 and CDR2 sequences are MNHEY and SMNVEV (reference sequence). The CDR3 consists of 15 residues. The V segment lost 4 bases and the J segment 8 bases; nucleotides outside the gene matches: 10. The CDR3 sequence: CASSSPLQAGDEQFF. The CDR3 nucleotides read TGTGCCAGCAGTTCCCCGTTGCAAGCGGGGGATGAGCAGTTCTTC.

This clone came up a few times. The rearrangement joins TRBV5-1 to TRBJ2-2; D is perhaps TRBD2 (5 bases). The CDR3 covers 14 residues. The V and J ends lost 0 bases and 3 bases respectively, with 6 bases between them. CDR1 and CDR2 from the germline V gene are SGHRS and YFSETQ. This chain's CDR3 is CASSLGSDTGELFF. The CDR3 nucleotides are TGCGCCAGCAGCTTGGGTAGCGACACCGGGGAGCTGTTTTTT.

The chain recombines TRBV5-4 with TRBJ1-1; TRBD1 agrees at 9 bases. The CDR3 totals 17 residues. In germline, CDR1 is SGHNT, CDR2 YYREEE (reference sequence). Trimming at V came to 5 bases and at J to 3 bases, leaving 14 bases not matched to a gene. The CDR3 is CASRQGQGPRGDTEAFF. CDR3 sequence (DNA): TGTGCCAGCAGACAAGGACAGGGGCCTAGGGGTGACACTGAAGCTTTCTTT.

The chain is built from TRBV6-5 and TRBJ2-7; TRBD2 matches at 8 bases. The CDR3 spans 13 residues. V dropped 6 bases and J dropped 4; count of bases not matched to a gene: 5. Germline CDR1 is MNHEY and CDR2 is SVGAGI. The CDR3 DNA sequence: TGTGCCAGCAGGAGCGGGGGCTGGTACGAGCAGTACTTC. This codes for CASRSGGWYEQYF.

This rearrangement joins TRBV6-2 or TRBV6-3 to TRBJ2-1; possibly TRBD2 for D (5 bases). Trimming left V 2 bases short and J 9 bases short, with 5 bases between. Germline V gives CDR1 MNHEY, CDR2 SVGEGT. This CDR3 region has 11 residues. In DNA form, the CDR3 reads TGTGCCAGCAGTTACGCGGGTGAGCAGTTCTTC. Its protein product is CASSYAGEQFF.

The chain has TRBV3-1 (or the pseudogene TRBV3-2) and TRBJ2-2, with TRBD1 identical over 7 bases. V gave up 4 bases and J gave up 1 base; unmatched junction bases: 0. Germline CDR1 reads LGHDT; CDR2 reads YNNKEL (reference sequence). The CDR3 is 14 residues long. For the CDR3, the DNA is TGTGCCAGCAGCCGACAGGGGAACACCGGGGAGCTGTTTTTT. Translation: CASSRQGNTGELFF.

The CDR3 loop reads CASRIGGGTEAFF. CDR3 DNA: TGTGCCAGCAGAATAGGGGGTGGGACTGAAGCTTTCTTT. The chain uses TRBV25-1 and TRBJ1-1, with D possibly matching TRBD1 (6 bases). This CDR3 has 13 residues. Germline lookup yields CDR1 MGHDK and CDR2 SYGVNS. Trimming stripped 6 bases from V and 5 bases from J, with 13 bases between.

The genes are TRBV11-3 and TRBJ2-5; 8 nucleotides line up with TRBD1. CDR3 size: 13 residues. Germline V gene lookup returns CDR1 SGHNT and CDR2 YENEEA. Germline trimming cut 5 bases from V and 4 bases from J; bases unmatched to any gene: 3. The CDR3 DNA is TGTGCCAGCAGCACACAGGGGGTAGAGACCCAGTACTTC. This sequence encodes CASSTQGVETQYF.